This is a list of T cell receptor beta chains from one sample in a study of T cells in localized non-small cell lung cancer. The data were produced by immunoSEQ multiplex PCR, yet TCRdb's version contains in-frame clones alone and is incomplete. The sample holds roughly 1,600 clones, less than 40% seen once. Sequencing was performed on normal lung tissue next to the tumor, taken before any cancer treatment. The source of these receptors is a female donor of 60 years or more with stage II squamous cell lung carcinoma. CDR3s include the opening cysteine and the closing phenylalanine or tryptophan. A D gene is named only where the DNA matches it firmly. Clone sizes are given selectively: once, few, many, or a class where the clone is expanded.

clone size	V gene	D gene	J gene	CDR3 DNA	CDR3 protein
few	TRBV10-3	NA	TRBJ2-7	TGTGCCATCAGTGAGTCGCAGGATCTGGGGGAGCAGTACTTC	CAISESQDLGEQYF
few	TRBV6-8	TRBD1	TRBJ2-7	TGTGCCAGCAGTTACTCCCGGGACAGGGGGTACGAGCAGTACTTC	CASSYSRDRGYEQYF
NA	TRBV19	TRBD2	TRBJ2-1	TGTGCCAGTAGCGCCGGGACTAGCGGGCGAGGGGAGCAGTTCTTC	CASSAGTSGRGEQFF
NA	TRBV19	NA	TRBJ2-2	TGTGCCAGTAGTGTGCAGGGTGTCCGGGGGGAGCTGTTTTTT	CASSVQGVRGELFF
NA	TRBV18	NA	TRBJ1-2	TGTGCCAGCTCACCAGGGAGACAGGCCCGGTTAGGAGACACCTTC	CASSPGRQARLGDTF
NA	TRBV2	NA	TRBJ1-4	TGTGCCAGCAGTGCCCGGGGGGGGTGGAATGAAAAACTGTTTTTT	CASSARGGWNEKLFF
NA	TRBV12-5	NA	TRBJ1-1	TGTGCTAGTGGTTTGGGGGGACCACCTGAAGCTTTCTTT	CASGLGGPPEAFF
few	TRBV9	NA	TRBJ2-5	TGTGCCAGCAGCGTAGAAGGCTTCGAAGGAGAGACCCAGTACTTC	CASSVEGFEGETQYF
NA	TRBV2	NA	TRBJ2-1	TGTGCCAGCAGTCCTACCCGCTCCTACAATGAGCAGTTCTTC	CASSPTRSYNEQFF
NA	TRBV12-5	TRBD1	TRBJ1-1	TGTGCTAGTGGTCCGACTACCCATCCACGACAGGGGGCTACGGTGAACACTGAAGCTTTCTTT	CASGPTTHPRQGATVNTEAFF
NA	TRBV19	TRBD1	TRBJ2-5	TGTGCCAGTAGTAATCCGGGACAGGGAAGAGAGACCCAGTACTTC	CASSNPGQGRETQYF
once	TRBV25-1	TRBD1	TRBJ2-7	TGTGCCAGCAGTCCCTATTCCCGGACAGGGGGCGACGAGCAGTACTTC	CASSPYSRTGGDEQYF
few	TRBV6-8	NA	TRBJ1-5	TGTGCCAGCAGTTACTCTTCGCAGGGAGTTCAGCCCCAGCATTTT	CASSYSSQGVQPQHF
NA	TRBV19	NA	TRBJ1-2	TGTGCCTCCGGGACGTCCGGACATAACTATGGCTACACCTTC	CASGTSGHNYGYTF
once	TRBV29-1	TRBD1	TRBJ1-5	TGCAGCGTGGGGGGACAGAATCAGCCCCAGCATTTT	CSVGGQNQPQHF
NA	TRBV6-8	NA	TRBJ2-6	TGTGCCAGCAGTGGTGAGGTGCTACAAAGTCGGGCCAACGTCCTGACTTTC	CASSGEVLQSRANVLTF
NA	TRBV7-7	NA	TRBJ1-6	TGTGCCAGCAGCTTAGCAATCCCGACAGGAGACTTTAATTCACCCCTCCACTTT	CASSLAIPTGDFNSPLHF
NA	TRBV11-3	TRBD1	TRBJ2-2	TGTGCTAGCAGCGCCGGGACAGGGGCCCCCGGGGAGCTGTTTTTT	CASSAGTGAPGELFF
few	TRBV9	NA	TRBJ1-2	TGTGCCAGCAGTCCGGGATTACGAAGCGATAGCTATGGCTACACCTTC	CASSPGLRSDSYGYTF
medium-sized	TRBV11-3	TRBD2	TRBJ2-7	TGTGCCAGCAGCTTGCTAGCGGGGTCCTACGAGCAGTACTTC	CASSLLAGSYEQYF
few	TRBV6-8	TRBD2	TRBJ2-5	TGTGCCCTCAGCGGGAGGAGAGAGACCCAGTACTTC	CALSGRRETQYF
NA	TRBV18	NA	TRBJ1-1	TGTGCCAGCTCACCACCGGCTGGGACTGAAGCTTTCTTT	CASSPPAGTEAFF
NA	TRBV2	NA	TRBJ1-1	TGTGCCAGCAGAAACACCGGCCTAGCCACTGAAGCTTTCTTT	CASRNTGLATEAFF
NA	TRBV4-1	TRBD2	TRBJ2-7	TGCGCCAGCAGCCAAGTACTCGCCTCCCTAGCGGATAGCTCCTACGAGCAGTACTTC	CASSQVLASLADSSYEQYF
NA	TRBV19	NA	TRBJ1-2	TGTGCCAGTAGTATAAGAGGGCCCTATGGCTACACCTTC	CASSIRGPYGYTF
NA	TRBV1	NA	TRBJ2-2	TGCGCCAGCAGCCAACAGGGGAAGACCGGGGAGCTGTTTTTT	CASSQQGKTGELFF
few	TRBV11-3	NA	TRBJ1-1	TGTGCCAGCAGCTTCGTACCCGGAGACACTGAAGCTTTCTTT	CASSFVPGDTEAFF
few	TRBV30	TRBD2	TRBJ2-7	TGTGCCTGGAGTTCTCCTTGGGGAGCGGGGGGGTTTTACTTC	CAWSSPWGAGGFYF
NA	TRBV15	TRBD1	TRBJ1-3	TGTGCCACCAGCAGAGAGAGGACAGGGTTTCAAGACACCATATATTTT	CATSRERTGFQDTIYF
NA	TRBV11-3	NA	TRBJ2-7	TGTGCCAGCAGCCCATACCAAATGACAGGTACCTACGAGCAGTACTTC	CASSPYQMTGTYEQYF
few	TRBV4-1	TRBD2	TRBJ2-3	TGCGCCAGCAGCCAAGACGAGCGAGCGGGGGCAGATACGCAGTATTTT	CASSQDERAGADTQYF
few	TRBV6-8	TRBD1	TRBJ1-1	TGTGCCAGCAGTCTACAGGGGATGAACACTGAAGCTTTCTTT	CASSLQGMNTEAFF
NA	TRBV6-8	TRBD1	TRBJ1-4	TGTGCCAGCAGTTACTCAATGGGACAGGGTGAAAAACTGTTTTTT	CASSYSMGQGEKLFF
NA	TRBV19	NA	TRBJ1-1	TGTGCCAGTAGTATAGGGGCCTTCAAGACCCGGAACACTGAAGCTTTCTTT	CASSIGAFKTRNTEAFF
NA	TRBV29-1	NA	TRBJ2-3	TGCAGCGCCGGTCTGGGGGCGAGCACAGATACGCAGTATTTT	CSAGLGASTDTQYF
NA	TRBV29-1	NA	TRBJ1-1	TGCAGCGTTGAAGACAGGGTGAGGTACACTGAAGCTTTCTTT	CSVEDRVRYTEAFF
NA	TRBV6-8	NA	TRBJ1-5	TGTGCCAGCAGTCTTCAGGGGTTTAAGGGTCCGGATCAGCCCCAGCATTTT	CASSLQGFKGPDQPQHF
NA	TRBV6-8	TRBD1	TRBJ1-6	TGTGCCAGCAGCTTTACCTCCCCCGGGACGGGACAGGATTCACCCCTCCACTTT	CASSFTSPGTGQDSPLHF
NA	TRBV18	NA	TRBJ1-1	TGTGCCAGCTCACCGAGACAGTACTACACTGAAGCTTTCTTT	CASSPRQYYTEAFF
once	TRBV29-1	TRBD1	TRBJ2-7	TGCAGCGTTGAAAAGACAGGGAGCAGCGAGCAGTACTTC	CSVEKTGSSEQYF
once	TRBV19	TRBD1	TRBJ2-2	TGTGCCAGTAGCCCGCAGGGGGCATCCGGGGAGCTGTTTTTT	CASSPQGASGELFF
few	TRBV9	NA	TRBJ2-2	TGTGCCAGCAGCACCACGGGGAACACCGGGGAGCTGTTTTTT	CASSTTGNTGELFF
NA	TRBV25-1	TRBD1	TRBJ2-1	TGTGCCAGCAGTGATGACAGGGTTTACAATGAGCAGTTCTTC	CASSDDRVYNEQFF
few	TRBV11-3	NA	TRBJ1-4	TGTGCCAGCAGCTTATACCGTGGTGCTGAAAAACTGTTTTTT	CASSLYRGAEKLFF
few	TRBV11-3	NA	TRBJ2-7	TGTGCCAGCAGCCCCAGCGGGTTCGTCTCCTACGAGCAGTACTTC	CASSPSGFVSYEQYF
NA	TRBV28	NA	TRBJ1-2	TGTGCCAGCAGTCCTACGGGGGATGGCTACACCTTC	CASSPTGDGYTF
NA	TRBV10-1	NA	TRBJ1-2	TGCGCCAGCAGTGAGTTCAAGGTCGGACACGGAAACTATGGCTACACCTTC	CASSEFKVGHGNYGYTF